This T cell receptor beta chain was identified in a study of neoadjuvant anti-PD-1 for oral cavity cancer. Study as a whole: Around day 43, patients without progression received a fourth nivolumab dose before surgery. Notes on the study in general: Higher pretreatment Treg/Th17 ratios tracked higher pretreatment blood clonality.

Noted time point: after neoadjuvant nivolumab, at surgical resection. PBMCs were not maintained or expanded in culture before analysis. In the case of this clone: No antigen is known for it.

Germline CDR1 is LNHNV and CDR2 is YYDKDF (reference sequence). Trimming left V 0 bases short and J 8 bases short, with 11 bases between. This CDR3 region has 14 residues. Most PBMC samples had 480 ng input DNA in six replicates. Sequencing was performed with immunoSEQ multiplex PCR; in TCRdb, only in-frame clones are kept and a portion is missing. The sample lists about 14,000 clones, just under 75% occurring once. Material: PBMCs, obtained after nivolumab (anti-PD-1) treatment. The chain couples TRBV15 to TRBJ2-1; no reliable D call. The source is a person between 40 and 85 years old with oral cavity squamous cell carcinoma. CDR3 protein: CATSRDNGAHEQFF. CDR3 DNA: TGTGCCACCAGCAGAGATAACGGAGCACATGAGCAGTTCTTC.